This T cell receptor (beta chain) was captured in a study of cytomegalovirus exposure and HLA in healthy donors. Study-wide results and caveats: Prior analysis indicated that the majority of TCR beta V segments exhibited productivity approximately 87% or approximately 30% of the time.

This PCR relied on a set of 60 Vbeta primers and 13 Jbeta primers. Data came from immunoSEQ multiplex PCR; TCRdb stores just in-frame clones and leaves some out. The repertoire includes roughly 140,000 clones, approximately 9% of them detected once, and over 1.5% sits in the top ten. A word on this clone: Its antigen is currently unknown.

This CDR3 comprises 15 residues. CDR1 and CDR2 (germline): LNHNV, YYDKDF (reference sequence). J gave up 6 bases and V 1 base, and 2 bases lay outside the gene matches. Sequenced sample: PBMCs. The genes are TRBV15 and TRBJ2-1; 11 positions match TRBD2. The sequence came from a male donor in good health and CMV-seronegative. CDR3 bases: TGTGCCACCAGCAGAGGTAGCGGGGGGGTCAATGAGCAGTTCTTC. Residues: CATSRGSGGVNEQFF.